A selection of T cell receptor beta chains follows, all from one sample in a study of OX40 agonist ivuxolimab in advanced cancers. Sequencing was performed with immunoSEQ multiplex PCR; in TCRdb, only in-frame clones are kept and a portion is missing. The sample lists 100,000 or so clones; roughly 91% were seen once. Sequenced here: CD4+ or CD8+ T cells sorted from blood, sampled in a trial of the OX40 agonist ivuxolimab. Receptors were obtained from an adult with an advanced solid tumor such as melanoma, head and neck, liver or kidney cancer. Both conserved end residues are part of each CDR3. D genes are given only for firm matches. Clone sizes are given selectively: once, few, many, or a class where the clone is expanded.

NA	TRBV14	NA	16	TRBJ2-4	TGTGCCAGCAGCCAAGATTTGGCGGAAGGCAAAAACATTCAGTACTTC	CASSQDLAEGKNIQYF
NA	TRBV5-1	TRBD1	15	TRBJ2-1	TGCGCCAGCAGCACCACCGGGACAGGGCCCAATGAGCAGTTCTTC	CASSTTGTGPNEQFF
NA	TRBV21-1	NA	15	TRBJ1-4	TGTGCCAGCAGCAAAGGGGGTCAAGAGAATGAAAAACTGTTTTTT	CASSKGGQENEKLFF
NA	TRBV27	NA	15	TRBJ1-5	TGTGCCAGCAGTTTAAATATCAGGGTCAATCAGCCCCAGCATTTT	CASSLNIRVNQPQHF
NA	TRBV11-2	NA	16	TRBJ1-4	TGTGCCAGCAGCTTAGATCGAGCGGTCCTTAATGAAAAACTGTTTTTT	CASSLDRAVLNEKLFF
NA	TRBV7-9	TRBD1	18	TRBJ2-6	TGTGCCAGCAGCTACGGACAGGGGGCTACATCTGGGGCCAACGTCCTGACTTTC	CASSYGQGATSGANVLTF
NA	TRBV19	NA	16	TRBJ1-5	NA	CASTSGHGKGIQPQHF
NA	TRBV7-9	TRBD2	15	TRBJ2-5	TGTGCCAGCAGCCGGACTAGCGGGAGAAAAGAGACCCAGTACTTC	CASSRTSGRKETQYF
NA	TRBV11-3	NA	13	TRBJ2-7	TGTGCCAGCAGCCCCGGACAGTCCGCCGAGCAGTACTTC	CASSPGQSAEQYF
NA	TRBV2	TRBD2	18	TRBJ2-1	TGTGCCAGCATTCATCCGGGACTAGCGGGGGGGAACCACAATGAGCAGTTCTTC	CASIHPGLAGGNHNEQFF
NA	TRBV19	NA	14	TRBJ1-1	TGTGCCAGTAGTACAGGGTACGCGAGCACTGAAGCTTTCTTT	CASSTGYASTEAFF
NA	TRBV6-1	NA	18	TRBJ1-1	TGTGCCAGCAGTGACGAGCTCCACCGGGGGGCGAAGAACACTGAAGCTTTCTTT	CASSDELHRGAKNTEAFF
NA	TRBV2	NA	11	TRBJ2-7	TGTGCCACCGCTATCTCCTACGAGCAGTACTTC	CATAISYEQYF
once	TRBV5-5	NA	16	TRBJ2-1	TGTGCCAGCAGCTTGGTTACGGTTTCTCTAACCAATGAGCAGTTCTTC	CASSLVTVSLTNEQFF
NA	TRBV7-9	TRBD1	15	TRBJ2-1	TGTGCCAGCAGCTTGGGGACAGCAACCTACAATGAGCAGTTCTTC	CASSLGTATYNEQFF
NA	TRBV19	NA	17	TRBJ2-5	TGTGCCAGTAGTATAGGGCCCACCAGGGCCCAACAAGAGACCCAGTACTTC	CASSIGPTRAQQETQYF
NA	TRBV5-6	TRBD1	16	TRBJ2-7	TGTGCCAGCAGCTCTGGGTTCAGGGGGCGAACCTACGAGCAGTACTTC	CASSSGFRGRTYEQYF
NA	TRBV5-1	TRBD1	18	TRBJ1-5	TGCGCCAGCAGTCCGATTCCCGGGACAGGGGTGAACAATCAGCCCCAGCATTTT	CASSPIPGTGVNNQPQHF
NA	TRBV7-3	NA	15	TRBJ2-1	TGTGCCAGCAGCCCCTCCAGCGGCTCCTACAATGAGCAGTTCTTC	CASSPSSGSYNEQFF
NA	TRBV4-3	NA	14	TRBJ1-4	TGCGCCAGCAGCCAAGATGCCTCACTGCATAAACTGTTTTTT	CASSQDASLHKLFF
NA	TRBV5-4	NA	13	TRBJ1-2	TGTGCCAGCAGCCTTGTCGGGGAGTATGGCTACACCTTC	CASSLVGEYGYTF
NA	TRBV7-3	NA	12	TRBJ1-1	TGTGCCAGCAGCTCACAGGGTAGTGAAGCTTTCTTT	CASSSQGSEAFF
NA	TRBV7-9	NA	15	TRBJ2-7	TGTGCCAGCAGCTTACGTGAACAGGGATCCTACGAGCAGTACTTC	CASSLREQGSYEQYF
NA	TRBV11-2	NA	14	TRBJ1-3	TGTGCCAGCAGCTTAGGAGGGGCTGGAAACACCATATATTTT	CASSLGGAGNTIYF
NA	TRBV6-5	NA	13	TRBJ2-7	TGTGCCAGCAGTTACAATCGGGGCTACGAGCAGTACTTC	CASSYNRGYEQYF
NA	TRBV2	NA	13	TRBJ1-1	TGTGCCAGCAGTGATTATGTGAACACTGAAGCTTTCTTT	CASSDYVNTEAFF
NA	TRBV5-1	NA	17	TRBJ1-2	TGCGCCAGCAGCCATCCAGACAGGCTATCCGGGGGCTATGGCTACACCTTC	CASSHPDRLSGGYGYTF
NA	TRBV2	NA	15	TRBJ1-5	TGTGCCAGCAGACTATCACAGGTGTCCAATCAGCCCCAGCATTTT	CASRLSQVSNQPQHF
NA	TRBV27	NA	17	TRBJ2-2	TGTGCCAGCAGTTTATGGGCCCGGGCCCTTAAGACCGGGGAGCTGTTTTTT	CASSLWARALKTGELFF
NA	TRBV18	NA	16	TRBJ2-2	TGTGCCAGCTCACCCACGCCAGGGGCCGAAACCGGGGAGCTGTTTTTT	CASSPTPGAETGELFF
NA	TRBV4-2	TRBD2	17	TRBJ2-7	TGTGCCAGCAGCCAAGAGGCGCGACTAGCCGAGGGAGACGAGCAGTACTTC	CASSQEARLAEGDEQYF